The sequence of this TCR beta chain was determined in a study of T cell repertoires in cytomegalovirus infection. In TCRdb, the reads were re-called with MiXCR into one record per CDR3 protein. Here the sample spans around 800,000 distinct CDR3 sequences, less than 35% being singletons. The V end lost 4 bases, the J end lost 1 base, and 13 bases lay between the germline ends. Germline V gene lookup returns CDR1 MGHRA and CDR2 YSYEKL. There are 15 residues in the CDR3. This clonotype has a count of ten or more. What it recognizes is unknown. The clonotype was recovered from a human donor in good health (CMV status not recorded). Some clones in this sample may be carry-over from other donors' samples. This specimen consisted of cultured CD8+ T cells from PBMCs, obtained from culture after CMV antigen stimulation. The rearrangement links TRBV4-1 to TRBJ2-5; no clear D gene. CDR3 nucleotide sequence: TGCGCCAGCAGCCTAACCCCCGGCATCCAAGAGACCCAGTACTTC. Its protein product is CASSLTPGIQETQYF.